Presented here are 17 T cell receptor beta chains from one specimen sequenced in a study of blood T cell repertoires in COVID-19. TCRdb's copy holds only in-frame clones and misses some; the assay was immunoSEQ multiplex PCR. The top ten hold approximately 4.4% of the sample, which has 180,000 or so clones, 75% to 90% seen once. Sequenced sample: PBMCs or T cells enriched from blood (not recorded which). The receptors originated from a woman in her fifties or sixties who had recovered from COVID-19.

This clone was seen once. The chain uses TRBV19 and TRBJ2-1; 7 nucleotides align to TRBD1. The V and J ends lost 6 bases and 5 bases, in that order; junction bases with no gene match: 7. Germline CDR1 and CDR2: LNHDA and SQIVND (reference sequence). The CDR3 is 14 residues long. CDR3 in amino acids: CASSAYRGDNEQFF. In DNA form, the CDR3 reads TGTGCCAGTAGCGCCTACAGGGGAGACAATGAGCAGTTCTTC.

The chain carries TRBV28 and TRBJ2-3, with 9 bases fitting TRBD1. Trimming cost V 2 bases and J 5 bases; bases outside gene matches: 5. Germline V gene lookup returns CDR1 MDHEN and CDR2 SYDVKM. The CDR3 extends over 15 amino acids. The CDR3 region has the DNA TGTGCCAGCAGTTTAATCAAGACAGGGGGAGATACGCAGTATTTT. Translating it yields CASSLIKTGGDTQYF.

The rearrangement joins TRBV27 to TRBJ1-1, with 10 bases lining up with TRBD1. The CDR3 is 14 residues long. Trimming took 5 bases from V and 4 from J; bases not matched to a gene: 4. Germline CDR1 and CDR2: MNHEY and SMNVEV (reference sequence). The CDR3 sequence: CASSRQGAPTEAFF. The CDR3 DNA reads as TGTGCCAGCAGTCGACAGGGGGCGCCCACTGAAGCTTTCTTT.

The table lists this clone with a few counts. CDR3 residues: CASSLGRGGDRDDEQFF. CDR3 DNA: TGCGCCAGCAGCCTTGGTAGAGGGGGGGACAGGGATGATGAGCAGTTCTTC. This rearrangement joins TRBV5-1 to TRBJ2-1, with 9 bases matching TRBD1. The CDR3 is 17 amino acids. With 4 bases clipped from V and 8 bases from J, the junction kept 16 bases outside the gene matches. The germline V gene has CDR1 SGHRS and CDR2 YFSETQ. Full variable domain (missing parts from reference TRBV5-1 and TRBJ2-1): KAGVTQTPRYLIKTRGQQVTLSCSPISGHRSVSWYQQTPGQGLQFLFEYFSETQRNKGNFPGRFSGRQFSNSRSEMNVSTLELGDSALYLCASSLGRGGDRDDEQFFGPGTRLTVL.

The chain couples TRBV5-6 to TRBJ2-2, with 10 bases fitting TRBD2. Germline CDR1 and CDR2: SGHDT and YYEEEE. V was clipped by 4 bases and J by 1 base; unmatched bases: 7. CDR3 length equals 17 residues. CDR3 residues: CASSPLKREGNTGELFF. CDR3 nucleotides: TGTGCCAGCAGCCCGCTCAAGCGGGAGGGGAACACCGGGGAGCTGTTTTTT.

This clone has a single count. The chain employs TRBV7-3 and TRBJ2-2; D ambiguous. The V and J ends lost 5 bases and 4 bases respectively, with 5 bases between them. This CDR3 is built from 12 residues. The germline V gene encodes CDR1 SGHTA and CDR2 FQGTGA. The chain's CDR3 is CASSQSTGELFF. The CDR3 nucleotides are TGTGCCAGCAGCCAATCCACCGGGGAGCTGTTTTTT.

This chain uses TRBV27 with TRBJ2-1, with D tentatively TRBD2 (6 bases). Looked up from germline, CDR1 is MNHEY and CDR2 is SMNVEV (reference sequence). This CDR3 has 16 amino acids. Trimming removed 3 bases from V and 0 bases from J, with 12 bases in between. The CDR3 DNA follows: TGTGCCAGCAGTTTGGGACTCGATCCCTCCTACAATGAGCAGTTCTTC. Translated, it gives CASSLGLDPSYNEQFF.

The rearrangement links TRBV7-9 to TRBJ2-1; TRBD1 agrees at 7 bases. With 5 bases clipped from V and 9 bases from J, the junction kept 7 bases outside the gene matches. The CDR3 sequence is 13 residues long. The V gene's germline CDR1 is SEHNR and CDR2 FQNEAQ (reference sequence). In DNA form, the CDR3 reads TGTGCCAGCAGCCTAACAGGGGACAGTGAGCAGTTCTTC. It specifies CASSLTGDSEQFF.

The V gene is TRBV29-1, the J gene TRBJ1-1; TRBD1 matches at 7 bases. V lost 6 bases, J lost 5 bases, and 9 bases stayed unmatched. Per the germline V gene, CDR1 is SQVTM and CDR2 is ANQGSEA. The CDR3 has 13 amino acids. The CDR3 coding sequence is TGCAGCGTGGGGGACAGTGAGCGGACTGAAGCTTTCTTT. The encoded protein is CSVGDSERTEAFF. Combining the CDR3 with reference TRBV29-1 and TRBJ1-1 gives the whole variable domain SAVISQKPSRDICQRGTSLTIQCQVDSQVTMMFWYRQQPGQSLTLIATANQGSEATYESGFVIDKFPISRPNLTFSTLTVSNMSPEDSSIYLCSVGDSERTEAFFGQGTRLTVV.

V gene TRBV11-1 combines with J gene TRBJ2-5; TRBD2 might be the D (7 bases). This CDR3 region has 14 residues. V was cut by 5 bases and J by 5 bases, with 15 bases left in between. Germline CDR1 reads SGHAT; CDR2 reads FQDESV (reference sequence). This CDR3 reads CASSQTGGEETQYF. The DNA of the CDR3 is TGTGCCAGCAGCCAGACGGGGGGCGAGGAGACCCAGTACTTC.

CDR3 nucleotides: TGTGCCAGCAGCTCTGGACTAGCGGCCTACAATGAGCAGTTCTTC. This sequence encodes CASSSGLAAYNEQFF. The rearrangement links TRBV7-6 to TRBJ2-1, with 10 nucleotides matching TRBD2. The CDR3 contains 15 residues. Germline values: CDR1 SGHVS, CDR2 FNYEAQ. Germline trimming cut 4 bases from V and 2 bases from J; bases unmatched to any gene: 2.

The chain joins TRBV18 to TRBJ1-2; 11 bases are shared with TRBD1. The CDR3 length is 16 residues. In germline, CDR1 is KGHSH, CDR2 LQKENI. Trimming removed 2 bases from V and 5 bases from J; junction bases left unmatched: 7. The CDR3 region is CASSPLGDRGYYGYTF. In DNA form, the CDR3 reads TGTGCCAGCTCACCATTAGGGGACAGGGGGTATTATGGCTACACCTTC.

The chain uses TRBV27 and TRBJ1-6; 7 bases map to TRBD1. The germline gives CDR1 MNHEY, CDR2 SMNVEV (reference sequence). This CDR3 has 15 amino acids. V shed 7 bases and J 6 bases; nucleotides not matched to a gene: 9. The chain's CDR3 is CASTWDSPLNSPLHF. The CDR3 DNA follows: TGTGCCAGCACGTGGGACAGTCCGCTTAATTCACCCCTCCACTTT.

The V and J genes are TRBV20-1 and TRBJ2-7; TRBD1 matches 7 bases. J lost 4 bases, V lost 5 bases, and 2 bases had no gene match. Germline loops: CDR1 DFQATT, CDR2 SNEGSKA (reference sequence). CDR3 size: 11 residues. The CDR3 DNA reads TGCAGTGCTCCACAGGGGTACGAGCAGTACGTC. Its protein is CSAPQGYEQYV.

The chain uses TRBV19 and TRBJ2-1; 8 positions match TRBD2. The V segment lost 0 bases and the J segment 2 bases; nucleotides outside the gene matches: 6. The CDR3 is 17 residues long. Germline values: CDR1 LNHDA, CDR2 SQIVND (reference sequence). The CDR3 nucleotides read TGTGCCAGTAGTATAGAGCTTGGCGGGGGGACCTACAATGAGCAGTTCTTC. This codes for CASSIELGGGTYNEQFF.

The V gene is TRBV5-1, the J gene TRBJ2-5, with D tentatively TRBD2 (7 bases). Germline CDR1 is SGHRS and CDR2 is YFSETQ. The CDR3 is 15 residues long. Trimming removed 1 base from V and 5 bases from J, with 15 bases in between. CDR3 sequence (DNA): TGCGCCAGCAGCTTGACGTGGGGGGGCCAGGAGACCCAGTACTTC. The encoded protein is CASSLTWGGQETQYF.

This clone was seen once. The J gene is TRBJ1-4, the V gene TRBV29-1; weak D call: TRBD1 (6 bases). CDR1 is SQVTM and CDR2 is ANQGSEA in the germline V gene. The CDR3 sequence is 15 residues long. Deletions cut 4 bases from V and 5 bases from J, with 17 bases between. The CDR3 here is CSVAHLWGQNEKLFF. The CDR3 nucleotides are TGCAGCGTTGCCCACCTGTGGGGGCAGAATGAAAAACTGTTTTTT. Supplemented by reference TRBV29-1 and TRBJ1-4, the full variable domain reads SAVISQKPSRDICQRGTSLTIQCQVDSQVTMMFWYRQQPGQSLTLIATANQGSEATYESGFVIDKFPISRPNLTFSTLTVSNMSPEDSSIYLCSVAHLWGQNEKLFFGSGTQLSVL.